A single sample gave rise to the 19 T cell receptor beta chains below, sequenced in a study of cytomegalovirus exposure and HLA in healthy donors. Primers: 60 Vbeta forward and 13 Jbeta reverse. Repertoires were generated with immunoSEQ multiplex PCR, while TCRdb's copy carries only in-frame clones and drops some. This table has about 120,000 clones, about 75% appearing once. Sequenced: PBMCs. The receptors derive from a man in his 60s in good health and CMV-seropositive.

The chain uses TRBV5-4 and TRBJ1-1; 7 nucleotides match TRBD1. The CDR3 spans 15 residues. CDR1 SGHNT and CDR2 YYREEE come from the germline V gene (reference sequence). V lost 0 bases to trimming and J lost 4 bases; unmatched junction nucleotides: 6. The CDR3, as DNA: TGTGCCAGCAGCTTGGCGGGGCAGGGGGGCACTGAAGCTTTCTTT. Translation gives CASSLAGQGGTEAFF.

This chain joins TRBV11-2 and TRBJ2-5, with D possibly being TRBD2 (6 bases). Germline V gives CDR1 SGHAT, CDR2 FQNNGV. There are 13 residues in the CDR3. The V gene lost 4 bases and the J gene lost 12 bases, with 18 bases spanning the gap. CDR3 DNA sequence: TGTGCCAGCAGCTCGAGGGACTCCTCCGCCAAGTACTTC. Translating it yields CASSSRDSSAKYF.

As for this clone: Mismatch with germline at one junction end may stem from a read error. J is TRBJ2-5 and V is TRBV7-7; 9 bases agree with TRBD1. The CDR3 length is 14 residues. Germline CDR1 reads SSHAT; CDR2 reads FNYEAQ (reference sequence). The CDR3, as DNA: TGTGCTAGCAGCTTAGCGACAGGGGGTGAGACCCAGTACTTC. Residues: CASSLATGGETQYF.

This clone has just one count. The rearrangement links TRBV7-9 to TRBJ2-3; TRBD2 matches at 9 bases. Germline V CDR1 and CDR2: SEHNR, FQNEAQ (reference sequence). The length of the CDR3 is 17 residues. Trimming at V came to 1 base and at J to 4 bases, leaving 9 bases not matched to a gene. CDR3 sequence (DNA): TGTGCCAGCAGCTTAGTAGGCCTAGCGGGAAATGCAGATACGCAGTATTTT. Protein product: CASSLVGLAGNADTQYF.

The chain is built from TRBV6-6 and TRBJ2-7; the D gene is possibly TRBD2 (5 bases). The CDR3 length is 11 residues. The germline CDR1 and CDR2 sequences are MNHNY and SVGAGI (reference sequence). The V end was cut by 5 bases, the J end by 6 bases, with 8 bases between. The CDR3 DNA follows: TGTGCCAGCAGTCTAGCTAGCGAGCAGTACTTC. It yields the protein CASSLASEQYF.

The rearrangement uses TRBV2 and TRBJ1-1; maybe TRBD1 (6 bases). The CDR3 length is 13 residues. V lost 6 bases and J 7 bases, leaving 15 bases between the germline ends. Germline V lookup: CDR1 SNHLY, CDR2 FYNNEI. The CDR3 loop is CASSPRQVGEAFF. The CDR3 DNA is TGTGCCAGCAGCCCTCGACAGGTTGGTGAAGCTTTCTTT.

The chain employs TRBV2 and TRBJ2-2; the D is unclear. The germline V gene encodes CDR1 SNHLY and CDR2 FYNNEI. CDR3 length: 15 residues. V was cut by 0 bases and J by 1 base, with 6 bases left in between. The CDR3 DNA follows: TGTGCCAGCAGTGAAGCGCGTGGGAACACCGGGGAGCTGTTTTTT. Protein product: CASSEARGNTGELFF.

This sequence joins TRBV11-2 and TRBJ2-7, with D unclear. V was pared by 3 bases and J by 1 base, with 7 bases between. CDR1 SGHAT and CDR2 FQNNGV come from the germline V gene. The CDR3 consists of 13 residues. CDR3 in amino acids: CASSFSLSYEQYF. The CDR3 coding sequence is TGTGCCAGCAGCTTCTCCCTTTCCTACGAGCAGTACTTC.

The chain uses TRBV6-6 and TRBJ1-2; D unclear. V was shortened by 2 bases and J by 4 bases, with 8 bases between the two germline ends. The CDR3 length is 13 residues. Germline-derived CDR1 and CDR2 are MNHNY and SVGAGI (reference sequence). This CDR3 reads CASSYDTVYGYTF. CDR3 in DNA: TGTGCCAGCAGTTACGATACAGTCTATGGCTACACCTTC.

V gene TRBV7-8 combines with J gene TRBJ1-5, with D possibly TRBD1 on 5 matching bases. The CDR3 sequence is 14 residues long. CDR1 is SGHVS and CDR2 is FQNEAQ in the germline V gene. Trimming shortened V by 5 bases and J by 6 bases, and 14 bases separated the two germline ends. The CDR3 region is CASSGGMGRQPQHF. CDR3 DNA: TGTGCCAGCAGCGGCGGGATGGGGCGTCAGCCCCAGCATTTT.

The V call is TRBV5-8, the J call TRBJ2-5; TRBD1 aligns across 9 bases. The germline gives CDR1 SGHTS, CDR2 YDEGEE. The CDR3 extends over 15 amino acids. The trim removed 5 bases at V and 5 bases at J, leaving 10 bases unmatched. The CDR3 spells CASSRGQGGMETQYF. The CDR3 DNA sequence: TGTGCCAGCAGTCGGGGACAGGGAGGAATGGAGACCCAGTACTTC.

The DNA for the CDR3 is TGTGCCAGCTCACCCACCCCTCGGCCAGGGGGCAAAGCACCCCTCCACTTT. Translated, it gives CASSPTPRPGGKAPLHF. V usage is TRBV18 and J usage is TRBJ1-6; the match to TRBD1 covers 8 bases. From germline, CDR1 is KGHSH and CDR2 LQKENI. The CDR3 runs 17 residues. Germline trimming cut 3 bases from V and 11 bases from J; bases unmatched to any gene: 15.

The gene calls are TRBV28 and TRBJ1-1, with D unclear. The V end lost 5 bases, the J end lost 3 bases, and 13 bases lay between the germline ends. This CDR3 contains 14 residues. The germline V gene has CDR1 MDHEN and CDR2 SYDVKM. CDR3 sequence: CASSPRTLHTEAFF. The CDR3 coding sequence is TGTGCCAGCAGTCCCCGGACTCTGCACACTGAAGCTTTCTTT.

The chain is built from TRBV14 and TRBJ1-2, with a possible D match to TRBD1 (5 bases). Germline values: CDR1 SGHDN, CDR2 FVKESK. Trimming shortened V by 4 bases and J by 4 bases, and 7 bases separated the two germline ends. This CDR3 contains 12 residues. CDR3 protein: CASSPGGYGYTF. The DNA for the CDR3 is TGTGCCAGCAGCCCCGGGGGCTATGGCTACACCTTC.

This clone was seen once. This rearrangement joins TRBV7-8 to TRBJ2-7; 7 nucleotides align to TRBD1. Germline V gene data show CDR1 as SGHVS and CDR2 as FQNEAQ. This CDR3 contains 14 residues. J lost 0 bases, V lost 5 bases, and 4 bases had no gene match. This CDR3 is CASSLRDSSYEQYF. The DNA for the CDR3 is TGTGCCAGCAGCCTCCGGGACAGCTCCTACGAGCAGTACTTC.

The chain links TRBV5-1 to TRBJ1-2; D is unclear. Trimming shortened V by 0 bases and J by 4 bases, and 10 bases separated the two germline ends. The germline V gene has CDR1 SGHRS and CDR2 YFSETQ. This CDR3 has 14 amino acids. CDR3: CASSLEAGSYGYTF. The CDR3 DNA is TGCGCCAGCAGCTTGGAGGCCGGGAGCTATGGCTACACCTTC.

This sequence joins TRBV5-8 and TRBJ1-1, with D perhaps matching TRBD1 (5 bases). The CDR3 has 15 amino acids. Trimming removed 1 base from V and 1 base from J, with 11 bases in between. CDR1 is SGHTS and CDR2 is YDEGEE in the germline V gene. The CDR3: CASSLRDRGNTEAFF. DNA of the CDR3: TGTGCCAGCAGCTTGCGAGATAGGGGGAACACTGAAGCTTTCTTT.

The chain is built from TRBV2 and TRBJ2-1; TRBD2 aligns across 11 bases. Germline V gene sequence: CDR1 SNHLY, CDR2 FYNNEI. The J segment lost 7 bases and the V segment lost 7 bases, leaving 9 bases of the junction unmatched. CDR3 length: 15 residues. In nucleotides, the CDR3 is TGTGCCAGCAACCCCCGACTAGCGGGGAGGAATGAGCAGTTCTTC. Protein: CASNPRLAGRNEQFF.

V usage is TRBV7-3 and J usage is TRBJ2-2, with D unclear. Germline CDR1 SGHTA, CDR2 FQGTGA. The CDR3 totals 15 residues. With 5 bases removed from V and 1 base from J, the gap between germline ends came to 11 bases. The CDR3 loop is CASSPPGGNTGELFF. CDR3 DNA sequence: TGTGCCAGCAGCCCCCCCGGCGGGAACACCGGGGAGCTGTTTTTT.